The rows below give T cell receptor beta chains drawn from one sample of a study of early T cells in non-severe SARS-CoV-2 infection. Via MiXCR, TCRdb re-called the 5' RACE reads, giving one row per CDR3 protein. The sample has roughly 100,000 distinct CDR3 sequences, roughly 13% seen once. The specimen was whole blood. The source of these receptors is an adult who was a healthcare worker with PCR-confirmed SARS-CoV-2 infection or an uninfected control (not recorded which). Both conserved end residues are part of each CDR3. A D gene is named only where the DNA matches it firmly. Only some rows state a clone size, as once, few, many or a class for expanded clones.

d_call,v_call,j_call,clone_size,cdr3_nt,cdr3_aa
-,TRBV10-3,TRBJ2-7,few,TGTGCCATCAGTGAGTCGAACCGGGACGCTAAAAACGAGCAGTACTTC,CAISESNRDAKNEQYF
TRBD1,TRBV7-9,TRBJ2-2,-,TGTGCCAGCAGCTGGAGCCGGGACAGGGACAACACCGGGGAGCTGTTTTTT,CASSWSRDRDNTGELFF
TRBD1,TRBV6-2/TRBV6-3,TRBJ1-4,few,TGTGCCAGCAGTTACCGCCGGGACAGTCGAGAAAAACTGTTTTTT,CASSYRRDSREKLFF
TRBD1,TRBV6-5,TRBJ2-7,few,TGTGCCAGCAGCTCAGACAGGGGGACCTACGAGCAGTACTTC,CASSSDRGTYEQYF
-,TRBV11-2,TRBJ2-5,many,TGTGCCAGCAGCTTTGTCGGGCAGGTTACCCAAGAGACCCAGTACTTC,CASSFVGQVTQETQYF
-,TRBV28,TRBJ1-1,-,TGTGCCAGCAGGTTAGACAGCCCGGGGACTGAAGCTTTCTTT,CASRLDSPGTEAFF
-,TRBV29-1,TRBJ2-7,many,TGCAGCGCTTTAGGGGGATTCGCCTACGAGCAGTACTTC,CSALGGFAYEQYF
-,TRBV7-2,TRBJ2-5,many,TGTGCCAGCAGTAAAGTTTTTAGGCGGGGATACCAAGAGACCCAGTACTTC,CASSKVFRRGYQETQYF
-,TRBV4-1,TRBJ2-1,few,TGCGCCAGCAGCCAAGAGGGACCGTCGGTTAAGTTCTTC,CASSQEGPSVKFF
-,TRBV9,TRBJ1-1,many,TGTGCCAGCAGCGTCAGCCTAATGAACACTGAAGCTTTCTTT,CASSVSLMNTEAFF
-,TRBV5-5,TRBJ1-1,many,TGTGCCAGCAGCTCAACAGTGAACACTGAAGCTTTCTTT,CASSSTVNTEAFF
-,TRBV10-2,TRBJ1-6,few,TGCGCCAGCAGTGAGTTGGGGGCACCCCTCCACTTT,CASSELGAPLHF
TRBD2,TRBV10-2,TRBJ2-7,many,TGCGCCAGTGGCCAGCGGGAGGTTCGCGAGCAGTACTTC,CASGQREVREQYF
TRBD1,TRBV2,TRBJ1-5,once,TGTGCCAGCGACAGGGAACCGGGGCAGCCCCAGCATTTT,CASDREPGQPQHF
-,TRBV24-1,TRBJ2-5,-,TGTGCCACCAGCGAACAAGAGACCCAGTACTTC,CATSEQETQYF
-,TRBV12-3/TRBV12-4,TRBJ1-1,few,TGTGCCAGCAGTCACGGGCCCCGATGGGAAGCTTTCTTT,CASSHGPRWEAFF
-,TRBV14,TRBJ2-1,-,TGTGCCAGCAGCCAAGATAACCAGGCCCAAAGGCAGTTCTTC,CASSQDNQAQRQFF
TRBD2,TRBV6-2/TRBV6-3,TRBJ2-1,-,TGTGCCAGCAGTTACCTTCGGCTAGCGGCCTTGAGCTCCTACAATGAGCAGTTCTTC,CASSYLRLAALSSYNEQFF
-,TRBV29-1,TRBJ1-3,-,TGCAGCGTTGTATGGGGGCCTGGAAACACCATATATTTT,CSVVWGPGNTIYF
-,TRBV20-1,TRBJ2-4,many,TGCAGTGCTGGGTACAGGGGAGGCGACATTCAGTACTTC,CSAGYRGGDIQYF
TRBD2,TRBV7-9,TRBJ2-1,few,TGTGCCAGCAGCTTCACGGGAGGCGGGTTCAATGAGCAGTTCTTC,CASSFTGGGFNEQFF
-,TRBV25-1,TRBJ1-1,many,TGTGCCAGCAGTATAGGGGTCGGCGGTACTGAAGCTTTCTTT,CASSIGVGGTEAFF